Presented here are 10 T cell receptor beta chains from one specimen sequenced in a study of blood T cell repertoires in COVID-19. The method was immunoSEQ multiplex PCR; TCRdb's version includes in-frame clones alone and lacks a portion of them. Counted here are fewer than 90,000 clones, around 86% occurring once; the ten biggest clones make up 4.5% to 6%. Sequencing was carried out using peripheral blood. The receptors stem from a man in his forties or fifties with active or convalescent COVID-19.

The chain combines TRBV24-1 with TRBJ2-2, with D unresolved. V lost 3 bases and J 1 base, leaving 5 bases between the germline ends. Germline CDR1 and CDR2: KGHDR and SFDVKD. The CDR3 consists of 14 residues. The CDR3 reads CATSDPGNTGELFF. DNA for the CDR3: TGTGCCACCAGTGATCCCGGGAACACCGGGGAGCTGTTTTTT.

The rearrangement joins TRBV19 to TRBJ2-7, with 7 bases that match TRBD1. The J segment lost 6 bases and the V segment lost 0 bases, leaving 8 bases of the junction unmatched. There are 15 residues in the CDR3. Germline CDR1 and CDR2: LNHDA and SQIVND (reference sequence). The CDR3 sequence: CASSIDILTGIEQYF. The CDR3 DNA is TGTGCCAGTAGTATAGACATACTGACAGGGATCGAGCAGTACTTC. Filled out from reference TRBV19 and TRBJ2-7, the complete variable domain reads DGGITQSPKYLFRKEGQNVTLSCEQNLNHDAMYWYRQDPGQGLRLIYYSQIVNDFQKGDIAEGYSVSREKKESFPLTVTSAQKNPTAFYLCASSIDILTGIEQYFGPGTRLTVT.

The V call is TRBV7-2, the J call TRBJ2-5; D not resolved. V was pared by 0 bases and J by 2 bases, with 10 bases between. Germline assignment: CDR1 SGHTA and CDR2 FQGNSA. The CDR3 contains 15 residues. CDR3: CASSLAYAVQETQYF. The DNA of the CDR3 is TGTGCCAGCAGCTTAGCCTACGCGGTACAAGAGACCCAGTACTTC. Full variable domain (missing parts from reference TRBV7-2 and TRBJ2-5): GAGVSQSPSNKVTEKGKDVELRCDPISGHTALYWYRQSLGQGLEFLIYFQGNSAPDKSGLPSDRFSAERTGGSVSTLTIQRTQQEDSAVYLCASSLAYAVQETQYFGPGTRLLVL.

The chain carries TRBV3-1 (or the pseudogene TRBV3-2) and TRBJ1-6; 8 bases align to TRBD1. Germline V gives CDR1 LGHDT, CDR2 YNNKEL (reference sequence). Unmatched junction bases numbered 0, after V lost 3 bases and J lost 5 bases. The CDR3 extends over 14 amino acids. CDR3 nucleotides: TGTGCCAGCAGCCAGGGACAGGATAATTCACCCCTCCACTTT. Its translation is CASSQGQDNSPLHF.

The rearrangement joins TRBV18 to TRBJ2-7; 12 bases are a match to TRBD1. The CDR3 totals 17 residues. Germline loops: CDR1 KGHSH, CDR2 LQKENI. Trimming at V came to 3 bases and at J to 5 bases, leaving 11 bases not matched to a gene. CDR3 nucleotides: TGTGCCAGCTCACCGATCAATTTCGGGACAGGGGGCGACGAGCAGTACTTC. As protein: CASSPINFGTGGDEQYF.

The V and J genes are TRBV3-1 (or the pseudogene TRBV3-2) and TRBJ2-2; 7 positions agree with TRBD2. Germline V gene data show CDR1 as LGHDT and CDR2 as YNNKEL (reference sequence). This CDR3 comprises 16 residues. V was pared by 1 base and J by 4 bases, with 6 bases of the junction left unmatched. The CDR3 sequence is CASSQVAGVVTGELFF. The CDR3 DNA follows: TGTGCCAGCAGCCAAGTGGCGGGGGTCGTCACCGGGGAGCTGTTTTTT.

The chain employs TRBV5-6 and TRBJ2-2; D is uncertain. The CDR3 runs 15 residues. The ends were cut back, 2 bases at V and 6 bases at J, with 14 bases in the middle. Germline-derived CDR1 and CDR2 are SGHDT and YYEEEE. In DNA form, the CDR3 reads TGTGCCAGCAGCTTTCGTGGGCCTGGGCCCGGGGAGCTGTTTTTT. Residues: CASSFRGPGPGELFF.

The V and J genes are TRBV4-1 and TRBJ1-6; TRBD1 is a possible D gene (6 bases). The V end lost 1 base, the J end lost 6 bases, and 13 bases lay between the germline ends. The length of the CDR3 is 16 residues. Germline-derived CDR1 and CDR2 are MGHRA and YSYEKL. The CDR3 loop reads CASSQGGGHGNSPLHF. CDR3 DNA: TGCGCCAGCAGCCAAGGCGGGGGGCATGGTAATTCACCCCTCCACTTT.

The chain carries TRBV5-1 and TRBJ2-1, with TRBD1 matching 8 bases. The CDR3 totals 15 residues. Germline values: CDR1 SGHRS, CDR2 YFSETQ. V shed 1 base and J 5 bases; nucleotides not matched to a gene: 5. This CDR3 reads CASSLWGQANNEQFF. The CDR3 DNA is TGCGCCAGCAGCTTGTGGGGACAGGCAAACAATGAGCAGTTCTTC. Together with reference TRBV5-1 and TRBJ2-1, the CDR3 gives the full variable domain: KAGVTQTPRYLIKTRGQQVTLSCSPISGHRSVSWYQQTPGQGLQFLFEYFSETQRNKGNFPGRFSGRQFSNSRSEMNVSTLELGDSALYLCASSLWGQANNEQFFGPGTRLTVL.

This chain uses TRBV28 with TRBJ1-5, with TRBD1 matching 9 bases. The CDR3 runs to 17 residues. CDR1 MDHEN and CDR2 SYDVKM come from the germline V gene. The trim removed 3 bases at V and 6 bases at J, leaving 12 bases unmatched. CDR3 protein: CASSFPGQGSKGQPQHF. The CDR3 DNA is TGTGCCAGCAGTTTCCCGGGACAGGGTTCGAAGGGTCAGCCCCAGCATTTT.